The 19 T cell receptor beta chains given below trace back to one sample, sequenced in a study of molecular identifiers for immune sequencing clone quantification. TCRdb processed the PCR reads anew with MiXCR; each CDR3 protein has one entry. The sample includes about 320,000 distinct CDR3 sequences, roughly 24% seen only once; the top ten take around 0.7%. The sample consisted of naive CD8+ T cells from blood, with Jurkat cell RNA spiked in. The subset was: FACS-sorted CD8+CD4-CCR7+CD45RA+ naive T cells. The receptor source for this set is a human donor in good health. Some libraries in this study had Jurkat cell RNA spiked in.

The genes are TRBV27 and TRBJ2-1, with D possibly TRBD2 on 5 matching bases. The V and J ends lost 7 bases and 8 bases respectively, with 18 bases between them. CDR1 is MNHEY, CDR2 SMNVEV, per germline (reference sequence). There are 14 residues in the CDR3. The CDR3 loop reads CASKRLPLVDEQFF. The CDR3 DNA reads TGTGCCAGCAAGAGACTACCGCTGGTGGATGAGCAGTTCTTC.

V and J are TRBV7-9 and TRBJ1-1; no clear D. V shed 1 base and J shed 2 bases, with 17 bases lying between them. This CDR3 is 17 amino acids long. Germline V gene lookup returns CDR1 SEHNR and CDR2 FQNEAQ (reference sequence). The CDR3 sequence: CASSLVFSAYGNTEAFF. The CDR3 nucleotides are TGTGCCAGCAGCTTAGTCTTCTCCGCGTACGGAAACACTGAAGCTTTCTTT. Supplemented by reference TRBV7-9 and TRBJ1-1, the full variable domain reads DTGVSQNPRHKITKRGQNVTFRCDPISEHNRLYWYRQTLGQGPEFLTYFQNEAQLEKSRLLSDRFSAERPKGSFSTLEIQRTEQGDSAMYLCASSLVFSAYGNTEAFFGQGTRLTVV.

This clonotype appeared a few times. The chain is built from TRBV28 and TRBJ2-2, with TRBD2 matching over 11 bases. With 1 base clipped from V and 4 bases from J, the junction kept 5 bases outside the gene matches. Germline V gene data show CDR1 as MDHEN and CDR2 as SYDVKM. The CDR3 contains 17 residues. The CDR3 reads CASSLFLAGGSTGELFF. The CDR3 coding sequence is TGTGCCAGCAGTTTATTCCTAGCGGGAGGTAGCACCGGGGAGCTGTTTTTT.

Notes on this clonotype: A much larger clone differs from this one at a single base, so this may be a read error. V usage is TRBV5-1 and J usage is TRBJ2-7; 7 nucleotides match TRBD1. This CDR3 has 13 residues. Germline V gives CDR1 SGHRS, CDR2 YFSETQ. CDR3 sequence reads: CASSKGAENEQNF. CDR3 nucleotide sequence: TGCGCCAGCAGTAAGGGGGCGGAGAACGAGCAGAACTTC. The full variable domain, its missing parts supplied by reference TRBV5-1 and TRBJ2-7, is KAGVTQTPRYLIKTRGQQVTLSCSPISGHRSVSWYQQTPGQGLQFLFEYFSETQRNKGNFPGRFSGRQFSNSRSEMNVSTLELGDSALYLCASSKGAENEQNFGPGTRLTVT.

In this sample, this clonotype turned up many times. This rearrangement joins TRBV12-3 or TRBV12-4 to TRBJ2-2, with D perhaps being TRBD1 or TRBD2 (5 bases each). V lost 6 bases and J 2 bases, leaving 13 bases between the germline ends. The CDR3 sequence is 15 residues long. CDR3 coding DNA: TGTGCCAGCAGGTTGACCGGGACCAACACCGGGGAGCTGTTTTTT. Its translation: CASRLTGTNTGELFF.

For this clonotype: This could be a read error, since a much larger clone is one nucleotide away. The genes are TRBV20-1 and TRBJ2-7; no clear D gene. V dropped 0 bases and J dropped 1 base, with 10 bases sitting between them. Germline CDR1 DFQATT, CDR2 SNEGSKA (reference sequence). There are 14 residues in the CDR3. This chain's CDR3 is CSARDTQASYEQYF. Here the CDR3 DNA reads TGCAGTGCTAGAGATACCCAGGCTTCCTACGAGCAGTACTTC.

This sequence joins TRBV7-9 and TRBJ2-5; 9 bases are shared with TRBD1. Germline values: CDR1 SEHNR, CDR2 FQNEAQ (reference sequence). CDR3 length equals 13 residues. J lost 5 bases, V lost 9 bases, and 7 bases had no gene match. CDR3 DNA sequence: TGTGCCAGTAGGGGACAGGGCGGCGAGACCCAGTACTTC. Protein product: CASRGQGGETQYF.

This rearrangement joins TRBV30 to TRBJ2-1; 7 nucleotides line up with TRBD2. Trimming took 2 bases from V and 8 from J; bases not matched to a gene: 15. CDR1 and CDR2 (germline): GTSNPN, SVGIG (reference sequence). The CDR3 length is 16 residues. The CDR3 DNA reads TGTGCCTGGAGTCCACCACCCCGGGGGGTGGTAGATGAGCAGTTCTTC. It yields the protein CAWSPPPRGVVDEQFF.

This clonotype appeared a single time. V gene TRBV6-1 combines with J gene TRBJ2-7; 7 nucleotides align to TRBD2. The CDR3 loop spans 13 amino acids. Germline V gene lookup returns CDR1 MNHNS and CDR2 SASEGT. Germline trimming cut 8 bases from V and 3 bases from J; bases unmatched to any gene: 7. The CDR3, as DNA: TGTGCCAGCGTGGCGGGAGTGTTCTACGAGCAGTACTTC. It codes for CASVAGVFYEQYF.

This clonotype appeared a few times. This rearrangement joins TRBV28 to TRBJ1-6; tentatively, D is TRBD1 (5 bases). Germline V gene sequence: CDR1 MDHEN, CDR2 SYDVKM. This CDR3 region has 15 residues. The V end was cut by 4 bases, the J end by 5 bases, with 12 bases between. Here the CDR3 reads CASSSTGWDNSPLHF. CDR3 coding DNA: TGTGCCAGCAGTTCTACAGGCTGGGATAATTCACCCCTCCACTTT.

About this clonotype itself: Sequence at one end of the junction differs from germline and may be a read error. This sequence joins TRBV7-9 and TRBJ2-3; the D gene could be TRBD1 or TRBD2 (6 bases each). CDR1 is SEHNR, CDR2 FQNEAQ, per germline (reference sequence). The CDR3 spans 14 residues. CDR3 nucleotide sequence: TGTGCCCGCAGCTTTCCGGGGGCGGGAGATACGCAGTATTTT. The encoded protein is CARSFPGAGDTQYF.

This clonotype has more than one count but fewer than ten. The gene calls are TRBV28 and TRBJ1-5; D is undetermined. The CDR3 sequence is 16 residues long. V was cut by 8 bases and J by 2 bases, with 19 bases left in between. CDR1 MDHEN and CDR2 SYDVKM come from the germline V gene. CDR3 sequence: CASYSTLVRGNQPQHF. The CDR3 region has the DNA TGTGCCAGCTACTCGACCCTGGTTAGGGGCAATCAGCCCCAGCATTTT.

To note about this clonotype: This sequence may be a read error, since a much larger clone differs from it by one base. This chain links TRBV5-6 with TRBJ2-2, with D possibly matching TRBD2 (5 bases). Germline V gene data show CDR1 as SGHDT and CDR2 as YYEEEE. CDR3 length equals 17 residues. The CDR3 sequence: CASGLSLAVWSTGELFF. As DNA, the CDR3 is TGTGCCAGCGGCTTGTCCCTAGCTGTCTGGAGCACCGGGGAGCTGTTTTTT.

This clonotype was detected ten times or more. DNA for the CDR3: TGTGCCTGGAGTGATACTAGCGGGAGTGCGCAGTATTTT. Protein sequence: CAWSDTSGSAQYF. J is TRBJ2-3 and V is TRBV30, with 11 bases that match TRBD2. The J segment lost 10 bases and the V segment lost 1 base, leaving 4 bases of the junction unmatched. CDR1 and CDR2 (germline): GTSNPN, SVGIG (reference sequence). The length of the CDR3 is 13 residues.

V gene TRBV6-6 combines with J gene TRBJ1-1; D is perhaps TRBD1 (6 bases). V was trimmed by 1 base and J by 0 bases, leaving 12 bases between them. The CDR3 runs to 16 residues. Per germline, CDR1 MNHNY and CDR2 SVGAGI (reference sequence). The CDR3 nucleotides are TGTGCCAGCAGTTACTTGCGACAGGTATTGAACACTGAAGCTTTCTTT. It yields the protein CASSYLRQVLNTEAFF.

Worth noting for this clonotype: Possible read error: a much larger clone is one base away. The chain uses TRBV15 and TRBJ2-6; D gene ambiguous. The V end lost 6 bases, the J end lost 2 bases, and 11 bases lay between the germline ends. The CDR3 runs to 15 residues. Germline V CDR1 and CDR2: LNHNV, YYDKDF (reference sequence). As DNA, the CDR3 is TGTGCCACCAGTCTGGACCTCCCTGGGGCCAACGTCCTGACTTTC. Translating it yields CATSLDLPGANVLTF.

In regard to this clonotype: The junction departs from the called germline gene at one end, perhaps through a read error. This chain connects TRBV28 to TRBJ2-3; 10 positions match TRBD2. CDR1 MDHEN and CDR2 SYDVKM come from the germline V gene. The CDR3 runs 14 residues. DNA for the CDR3: TGTGCCAGCAGTTTCAGACTAGCGGGTTTGTTTAGGTGTTTT. Translated: CASSFRLAGLFRCF. Variable domain in full (rest from reference TRBV28 and TRBJ2-3): DVKVTQSSRYLVKRTGEKVFLECVQDMDHENMFWYRQDPGLGLRLIYFSYDVKMKEKGDIPEGYSVSREKKERFSLILESASTNQTSMYLCASSFRLAGLFRCFGPGTRLTVL.

At least ten counts were recorded for this clonotype. This chain links TRBV5-4 with TRBJ2-7; the match to TRBD1 covers 8 bases. This CDR3 is built from 15 residues. Germline V gene sequence: CDR1 SGHNT, CDR2 YYREEE (reference sequence). Germline trimming cut 4 bases from V and 6 bases from J; bases unmatched to any gene: 12. The CDR3 here is CASSPYGQGNREQYF. CDR3 in DNA: TGTGCCAGCAGCCCATACGGACAGGGCAACCGCGAGCAGTACTTC. Together with reference TRBV5-4 and TRBJ2-7, the CDR3 gives the full variable domain: ETGVTQSPTHLIKTRGQQVTLRCSSQSGHNTVSWYQQALGQGPQFIFQYYREEENGRGNFPPRFSGLQFPNYSSELNVNALELDDSALYLCASSPYGQGNREQYFGPGTRLTVT.

Many counts were recorded for this clonotype. The chain links TRBV28 to TRBJ1-5; 10 nucleotides agree with TRBD1. V trimming: 8 bases; J trimming: 5 bases; junction bases outside the gene matches: 6. This CDR3 is 14 amino acids long. The germline gives CDR1 MDHEN, CDR2 SYDVKM. CDR3 protein: CASGRTGGDQPQHF. CDR3 sequence (DNA): TGTGCCAGCGGTCGGACAGGGGGGGATCAGCCCCAGCATTTT.